The 10 T cell receptor beta chains given below trace back to one sample, sequenced in a study of blood T cell repertoires in COVID-19 (dated by TCRdb to the early 2020s). Library preparation was by the immunoSEQ multiplex PCR assay. TCRdb stores this immuneACCESS table with in-frame sequences only. Part of the clones is absent; in the studies checked, under half of the shortfall reflects unresolved V genes, and no reason is known for the rest. The sample contains under 200,000 clones, approximately 86% of them found a single time. Around 7% of the sample is in the top ten clones. Specimen: peripheral blood. These receptors came from a woman aged 80 or over in a cohort sampled during active or convalescent COVID-19.

The rearrangement joins TRBV30 to TRBJ1-2, with D unclear. Deletions cut 5 bases from V and 3 bases from J, with 10 bases between. CDR3 length: 12 residues. Germline assignment: CDR1 GTSNPN and CDR2 SVGIG (reference sequence). The CDR3 is CAWWRVDYGYTF. For the CDR3, the DNA is TGTGCCTGGTGGCGGGTAGACTATGGCTACACCTTC.

The chain employs TRBV2 and TRBJ1-2; 7 bases fit TRBD1. This CDR3 region has 14 residues. V shed 2 bases and J 4 bases; nucleotides not matched to a gene: 4. Germline-derived CDR1 and CDR2 are SNHLY and FYNNEI. CDR3 sequence (DNA): TGTGCCAGCAGTGAATCGGGACAGAGCTATGGCTACACCTTC. This sequence encodes CASSESGQSYGYTF.

V is TRBV29-1 and J is TRBJ2-3, with a possible D match to TRBD2 (5 bases). The CDR3 length is 14 residues. Between the trimmed V and J ends, which lost 3 bases and 4 bases, there was a span of 14 bases. CDR1 and CDR2 from the germline V gene are SQVTM and ANQGSEA. The CDR3 region has the DNA TGCAGCGTTGACGACGGCGGGTGGGCAGATACGCAGTATTTT. Its translation is CSVDDGGWADTQYF.

CDR3 in amino acids: CASGLTMINSPLHF. The CDR3 region has the DNA TGTGCTAGTGGTTTGACTATGATCAATTCACCCCTCCACTTT. V is TRBV12-5 and J is TRBJ1-6; D ambiguous. Deletions cut 2 bases from V and 7 bases from J, with 9 bases between. CDR3 size: 14 residues. The germline CDR1 and CDR2 sequences are LGHNT and FRNRAP.

The gene calls are TRBV12-5 and TRBJ2-7; 8 bases map to TRBD2. Losses at the gene ends were 6 bases for V and 2 bases for J; bases not matched to a gene: 3. Germline lookup yields CDR1 LGHNT and CDR2 FRNRAP. This CDR3 is 13 amino acids long. CDR3 bases: TGTGCTAGTGGACCGGGACTAGCCTACGAGCAGTACGTC. Its protein product is CASGPGLAYEQYV.

The rearrangement uses TRBV28 and TRBJ2-3; D unclear. The V and J ends lost 5 bases and 8 bases respectively, with 11 bases between them. This CDR3 has 12 amino acids. The germline V gene encodes CDR1 MDHEN and CDR2 SYDVKM. The CDR3 DNA reads as TGTGCCAGCAGTCCTACCACCCGTACGCAGTATTTT. It is translated as CASSPTTRTQYF. The full variable domain, rest sourced from reference TRBV28 and TRBJ2-3, is DVKVTQSSRYLVKRTGEKVFLECVQDMDHENMFWYRQDPGLGLRLIYFSYDVKMKEKGDIPEGYSVSREKKERFSLILESASTNQTSMYLCASSPTTRTQYFGPGTRLTVL.

The chain is built from TRBV19 and TRBJ1-5; the match to TRBD1 covers 7 bases. CDR1 is LNHDA, CDR2 SQIVND, per germline (reference sequence). The CDR3 totals 14 residues. Trimming cost V 7 bases and J 5 bases; bases outside gene matches: 8. Here the CDR3 reads CASTPGQYDQPQHF. CDR3 nucleotide sequence: TGTGCCAGTACCCCGGGACAGTATGATCAGCCCCAGCATTTT.

The genes are TRBV11-2 and TRBJ2-3; D remains ambiguous. Germline-derived CDR1 and CDR2 are SGHAT and FQNNGV. The CDR3 is 14 residues long. The V gene lost 8 bases and the J gene lost 3 bases, with 15 bases spanning the gap. The CDR3 loop reads CASSWLGATDTQYF. In nucleotides, the CDR3 is TGTGCCAGCTCCTGGTTGGGCGCGACAGATACGCAGTATTTT.

The CDR3 nucleotides are TGTGCCAGCAGCTTAATGGGGACAGAGAGCTCCTACGAGCAGTACGTC. As protein: CASSLMGTESSYEQYV. This rearrangement joins TRBV7-8 to TRBJ2-7, with TRBD1 identical over 7 bases. The V gene end was trimmed by 2 bases and the J gene end by 0 bases; junction bases not matched to a gene: 7. The CDR3 is 16 amino acids. CDR1 is SGHVS, CDR2 FQNEAQ, per germline.

The chain is built from TRBV2 and TRBJ2-5; 9 positions match TRBD2. Germline V lookup: CDR1 SNHLY, CDR2 FYNNEI. The V and J ends lost 11 bases and 6 bases, in that order; junction bases with no gene match: 16. The CDR3 contains 15 residues. The CDR3 sequence is CAFPDRRGGLKTQYF. The DNA of the CDR3 is TGTGCCTTCCCCGACAGGCGGGGGGGCCTAAAGACCCAGTACTTC.